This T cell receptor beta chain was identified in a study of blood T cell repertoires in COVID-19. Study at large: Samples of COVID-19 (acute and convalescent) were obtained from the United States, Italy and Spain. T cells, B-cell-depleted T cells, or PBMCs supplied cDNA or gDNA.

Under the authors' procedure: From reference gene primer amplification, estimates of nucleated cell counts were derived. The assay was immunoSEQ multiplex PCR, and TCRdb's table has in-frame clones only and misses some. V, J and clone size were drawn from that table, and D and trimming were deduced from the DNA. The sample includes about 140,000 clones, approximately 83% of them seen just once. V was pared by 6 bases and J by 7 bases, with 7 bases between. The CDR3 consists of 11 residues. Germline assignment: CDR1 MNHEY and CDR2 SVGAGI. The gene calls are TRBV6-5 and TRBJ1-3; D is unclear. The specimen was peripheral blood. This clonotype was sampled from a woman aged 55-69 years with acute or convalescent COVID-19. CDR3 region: CASSLGNTIYF. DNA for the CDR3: TGTGCCAGCAGCCTCGGGAACACCATATATTTT.